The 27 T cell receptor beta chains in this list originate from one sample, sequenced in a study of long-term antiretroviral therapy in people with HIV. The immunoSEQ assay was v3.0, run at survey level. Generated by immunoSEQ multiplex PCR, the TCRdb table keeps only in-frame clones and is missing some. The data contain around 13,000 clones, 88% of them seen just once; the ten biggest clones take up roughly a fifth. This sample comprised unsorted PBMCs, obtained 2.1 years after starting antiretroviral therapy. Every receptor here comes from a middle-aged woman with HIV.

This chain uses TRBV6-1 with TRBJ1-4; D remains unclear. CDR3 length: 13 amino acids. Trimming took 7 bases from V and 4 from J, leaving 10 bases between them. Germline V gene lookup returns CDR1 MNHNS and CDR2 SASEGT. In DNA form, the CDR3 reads TGTGCCAGCAATCGAGGGCTTAATGAAAAACTGTTTTTT. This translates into CASNRGLNEKLFF.

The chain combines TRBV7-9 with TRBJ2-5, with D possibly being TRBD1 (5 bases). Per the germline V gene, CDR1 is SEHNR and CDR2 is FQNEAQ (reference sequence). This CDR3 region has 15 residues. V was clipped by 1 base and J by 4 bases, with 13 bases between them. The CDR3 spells CASSLEGLLGETQYF. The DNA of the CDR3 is TGTGCCAGCAGCTTAGAGGGGCTACTGGGAGAGACCCAGTACTTC.

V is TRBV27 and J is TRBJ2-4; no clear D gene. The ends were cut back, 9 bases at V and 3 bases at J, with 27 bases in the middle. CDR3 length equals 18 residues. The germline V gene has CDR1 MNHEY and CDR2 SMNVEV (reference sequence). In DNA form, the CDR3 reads TGTGCCAGTGCAGTAGACATTCCGGGTTACAAAAACAAAAACATTCAGTACTTC. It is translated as CASAVDIPGYKNKNIQYF.

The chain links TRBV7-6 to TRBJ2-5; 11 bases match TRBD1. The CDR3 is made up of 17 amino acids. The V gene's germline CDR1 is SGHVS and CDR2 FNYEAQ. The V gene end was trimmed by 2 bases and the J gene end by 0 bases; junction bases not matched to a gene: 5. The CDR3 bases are TGTGCCAGCAGCTTATTTCAGGGACAGGGGGACCAAGAGACCCAGTACTTC. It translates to CASSLFQGQGDQETQYF.

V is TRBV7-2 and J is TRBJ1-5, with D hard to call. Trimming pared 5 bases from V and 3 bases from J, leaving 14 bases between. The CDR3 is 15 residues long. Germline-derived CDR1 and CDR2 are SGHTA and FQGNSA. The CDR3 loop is CASSQATLSNQPQHF. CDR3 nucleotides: TGTGCCAGCAGCCAGGCGACACTATCCAATCAGCCCCAGCATTTT.

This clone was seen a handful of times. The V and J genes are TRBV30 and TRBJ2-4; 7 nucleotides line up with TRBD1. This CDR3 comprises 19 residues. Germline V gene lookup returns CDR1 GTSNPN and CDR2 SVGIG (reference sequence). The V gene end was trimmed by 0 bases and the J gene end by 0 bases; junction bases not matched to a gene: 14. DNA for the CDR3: TGTGCCTGGAGTGTACTGAGGGGACAGCCCCTTTCAGCCAAAAACATTCAGTACTTC. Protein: CAWSVLRGQPLSAKNIQYF.

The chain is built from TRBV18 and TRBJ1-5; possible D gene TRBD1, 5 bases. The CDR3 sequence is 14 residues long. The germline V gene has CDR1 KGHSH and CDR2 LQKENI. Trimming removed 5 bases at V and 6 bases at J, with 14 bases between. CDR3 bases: TGTGCCAGCTCAGGGGACGGACGTACTCAGCCCCAGCATTTT. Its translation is CASSGDGRTQPQHF.

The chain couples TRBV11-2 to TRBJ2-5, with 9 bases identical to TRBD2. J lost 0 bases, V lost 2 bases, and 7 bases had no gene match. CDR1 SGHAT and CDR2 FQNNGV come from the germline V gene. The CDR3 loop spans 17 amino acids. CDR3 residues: CASSLRSERGDQETQYF. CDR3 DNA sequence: TGTGCCAGCAGCTTAAGGTCCGAGCGGGGGGACCAAGAGACCCAGTACTTC.

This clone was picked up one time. The CDR3 nucleotides read TGTGCCAGCAGTCCGAAACGCAGCGGTCCGGGGACCCAGTACTTC. As protein: CASSPKRSGPGTQYF. The gene calls are TRBV6-5 and TRBJ2-5; the D gene is possibly TRBD2 (5 bases). Per the germline V gene, CDR1 is MNHEY and CDR2 is SVGAGI. The CDR3 spans 15 residues. V lost 5 bases, J lost 7 bases, and 20 bases lay in between.

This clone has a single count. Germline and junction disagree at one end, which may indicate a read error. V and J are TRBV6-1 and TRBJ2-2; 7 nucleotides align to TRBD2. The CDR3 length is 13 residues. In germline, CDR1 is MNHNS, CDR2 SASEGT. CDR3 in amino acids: CLSSRGSTGELFF. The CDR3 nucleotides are TGCCTATCTTCGCGGGGGAGCACCGGGGAGCTGTTTTTT.

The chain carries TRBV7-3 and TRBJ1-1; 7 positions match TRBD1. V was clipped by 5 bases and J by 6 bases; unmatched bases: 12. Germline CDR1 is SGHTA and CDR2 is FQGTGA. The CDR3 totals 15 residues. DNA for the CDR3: TGTGCCAGCAGCCCGCGAGGGCAGGGGGACTCTGAAGCTTTCTTT. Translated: CASSPRGQGDSEAFF. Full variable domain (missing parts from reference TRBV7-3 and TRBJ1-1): GAGVSQTPSNKVTEKGKYVELRCDPISGHTALYWYRQSLGQGPEFLIYFQGTGAADDSGLPNDRFFAVRPEGSVSTLKIQRTERGDSAVYLCASSPRGQGDSEAFFGQGTRLTVV.

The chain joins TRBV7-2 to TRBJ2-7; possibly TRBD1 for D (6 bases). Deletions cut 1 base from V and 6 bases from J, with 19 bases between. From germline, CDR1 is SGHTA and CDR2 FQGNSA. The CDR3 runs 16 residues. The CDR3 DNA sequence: TGTGCCAGCAGCTTAGGCAGGGGTCCCGCCGGCGGCGAGCAGTACTTC. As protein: CASSLGRGPAGGEQYF.

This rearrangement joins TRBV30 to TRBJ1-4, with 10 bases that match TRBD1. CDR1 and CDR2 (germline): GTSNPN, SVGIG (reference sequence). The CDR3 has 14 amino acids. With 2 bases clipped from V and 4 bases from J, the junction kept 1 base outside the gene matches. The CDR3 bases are TGTGCCTGGAGTCGGGACAGGGGTAATGAAAAACTGTTTTTT. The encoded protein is CAWSRDRGNEKLFF. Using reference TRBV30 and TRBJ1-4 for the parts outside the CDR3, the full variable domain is SQTIHQWPATLVQPVGSPLSLECTVEGTSNPNLYWYRQAAGRGLQLLFYSVGIGQISSEVPQNLSASRPQDRQFILSSKKLLLSDSGFYLCAWSRDRGNEKLFFGSGTQLSVL.

CDR3 amino acids: CASSQREGSSPYF. CDR3 DNA sequence: TGTGCCAGCAGCCAAAGGGAGGGGTCCTCCCCGTATTTT. The V and J genes are TRBV21-1 and TRBJ2-3; the table gives TRBD2 as D, unverified against the DNA. TRBV21-1 is a documented pseudogene. The CDR3 spans 13 residues.

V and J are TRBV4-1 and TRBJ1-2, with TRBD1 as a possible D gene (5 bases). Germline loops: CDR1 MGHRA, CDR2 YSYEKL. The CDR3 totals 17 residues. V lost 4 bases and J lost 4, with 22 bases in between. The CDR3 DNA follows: TGCGCCAGCAGCCGACCTCCCGGGGGGGACTGGAGCTATGGCTACACCTTC. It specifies CASSRPPGGDWSYGYTF.

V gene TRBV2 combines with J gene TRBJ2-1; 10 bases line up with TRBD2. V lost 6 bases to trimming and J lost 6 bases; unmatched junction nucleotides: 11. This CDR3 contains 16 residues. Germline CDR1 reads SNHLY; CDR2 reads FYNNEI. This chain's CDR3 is CASSRVATSGFNEQFF. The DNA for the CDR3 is TGTGCCAGCAGCAGGGTAGCGACTAGCGGGTTCAATGAGCAGTTCTTC.

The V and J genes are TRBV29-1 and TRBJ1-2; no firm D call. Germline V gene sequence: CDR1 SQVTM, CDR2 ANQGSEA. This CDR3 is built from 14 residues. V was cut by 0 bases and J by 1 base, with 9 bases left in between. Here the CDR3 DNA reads TGCAGCGTTGAAGAGGGCGCAAATAACTATGGCTACACCTTC. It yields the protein CSVEEGANNYGYTF.

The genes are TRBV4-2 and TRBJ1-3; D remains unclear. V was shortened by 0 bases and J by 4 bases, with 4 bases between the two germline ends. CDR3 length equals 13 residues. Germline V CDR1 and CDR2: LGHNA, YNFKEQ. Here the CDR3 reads CASSQERGNTIYF. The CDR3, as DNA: TGTGCCAGCAGCCAAGAGCGAGGAAACACCATATATTTT.

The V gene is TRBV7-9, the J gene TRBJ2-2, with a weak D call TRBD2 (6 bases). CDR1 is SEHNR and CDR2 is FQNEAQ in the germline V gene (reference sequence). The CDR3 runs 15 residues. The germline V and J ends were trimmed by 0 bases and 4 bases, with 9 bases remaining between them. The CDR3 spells CASSLAVGGTGELFF. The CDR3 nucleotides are TGTGCCAGCAGCTTAGCGGTGGGGGGCACCGGGGAGCTGTTTTTT.

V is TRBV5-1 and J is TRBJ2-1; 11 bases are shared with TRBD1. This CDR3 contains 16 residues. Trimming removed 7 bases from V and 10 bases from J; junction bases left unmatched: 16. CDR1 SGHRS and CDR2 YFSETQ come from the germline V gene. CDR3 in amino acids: CASAWETGTGGKEQFF. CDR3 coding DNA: TGCGCCAGCGCTTGGGAGACCGGGACAGGGGGTAAGGAGCAGTTCTTC.

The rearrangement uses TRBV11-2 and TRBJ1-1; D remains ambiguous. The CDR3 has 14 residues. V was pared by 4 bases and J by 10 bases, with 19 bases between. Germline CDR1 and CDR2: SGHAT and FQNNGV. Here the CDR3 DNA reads TGTGCCAGCAGCTCCCGGCAACGTGGGGATTTAGCTTTCTTT. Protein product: CASSSRQRGDLAFF.

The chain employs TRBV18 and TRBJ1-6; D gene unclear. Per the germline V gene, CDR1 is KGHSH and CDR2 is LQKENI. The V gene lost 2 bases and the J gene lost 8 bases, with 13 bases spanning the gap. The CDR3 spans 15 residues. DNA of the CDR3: TGTGCCAGCTCACCATTGTCCGGTGTGGATTCACCCCTCCACTTT. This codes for CASSPLSGVDSPLHF.

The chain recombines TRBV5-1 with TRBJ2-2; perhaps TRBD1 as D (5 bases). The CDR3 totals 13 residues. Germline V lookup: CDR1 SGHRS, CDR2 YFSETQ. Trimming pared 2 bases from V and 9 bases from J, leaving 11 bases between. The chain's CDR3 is CASSFDQGRELFF. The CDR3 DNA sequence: TGCGCCAGCAGCTTCGACCAGGGTCGGGAGCTGTTTTTT.

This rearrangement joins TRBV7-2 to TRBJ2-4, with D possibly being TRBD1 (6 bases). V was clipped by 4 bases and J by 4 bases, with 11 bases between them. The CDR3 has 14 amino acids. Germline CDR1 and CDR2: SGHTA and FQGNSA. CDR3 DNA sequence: TGTGCCAGCAGCTCGGACAGCCCGAAAAACATTCAGTACTTC. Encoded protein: CASSSDSPKNIQYF.

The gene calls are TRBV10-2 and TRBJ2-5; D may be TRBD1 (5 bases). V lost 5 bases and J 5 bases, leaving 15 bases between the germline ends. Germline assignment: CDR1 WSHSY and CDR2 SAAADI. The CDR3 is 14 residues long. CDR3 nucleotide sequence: TGCGCCAGCAGTCGTACCCAGGGTTCCGAGACCCAGTACTTC. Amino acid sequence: CASSRTQGSETQYF.

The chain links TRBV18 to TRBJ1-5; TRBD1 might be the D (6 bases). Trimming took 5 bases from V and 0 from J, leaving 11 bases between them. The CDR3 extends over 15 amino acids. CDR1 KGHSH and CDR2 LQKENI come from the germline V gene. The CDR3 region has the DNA TGTGCCAGCTCATCACAGGGAGCTAGCAATCAGCCCCAGCATTTT. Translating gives CASSSQGASNQPQHF.

The CDR3 sequence is CASSLYGRGAQAKNIQYF. The CDR3 DNA reads as TGTGCCAGCAGTTTATATGGGCGGGGTGCTCAAGCCAAAAACATTCAGTACTTC. The rearrangement links TRBV27 to TRBJ2-4; weak D call: TRBD2 (6 bases). This CDR3 spans 18 amino acids. V lost 1 base to trimming and J lost 0 bases, with 16 bases between them. Germline CDR1 is MNHEY and CDR2 is SMNVEV (reference sequence).